This T cell receptor (beta chain) is from a study of blood T cell repertoires in COVID-19. This clone was seen a single time. Produced via immunoSEQ multiplex PCR; TCRdb's table is partial and in-frame only. The table shows a few hundred thousand clones, with roughly 84% occurring only once. The CDR3 covers 15 residues. Germline V gene lookup returns CDR1 LNHDA and CDR2 SQIVND (reference sequence). The ends lost 5 bases at V and 6 bases at J; junction bases unmatched: 8. Sequencing used peripheral blood. The rearrangement joins TRBV19 to TRBJ2-2; 8 bases fit TRBD2. This receptor was taken from a human donor in a cohort sampled during active COVID-19. Here the CDR3 DNA reads TGTGCCAGTAGTGATAGCGGGACAATTGCCGGGGAGCTGTTTTTT. As protein: CASSDSGTIAGELFF.